The 8 T cell receptor beta chains listed next were all sequenced from one sample in a study of response to subunit inactivated influenza vaccine. Via MiXCR, TCRdb re-called the RT-PCR reads, giving one row per CDR3 protein. This sample carries approximately 230,000 distinct CDR3 sequences, more than 9% of them seen once, and the ten largest clones take about 7.8%. Sequencing used non-naive T cells sorted from PBMCs, obtained around 15 days before vaccination. Receptors were obtained from a middle-aged man who received an inactivated influenza vaccine.

In its sample, this clonotype was seen many times. The chain employs TRBV7-2 and TRBJ2-1, with no clear D. V lost 4 bases and J lost 10, with 8 bases in between. Germline CDR1 is SGHTA and CDR2 is FQGNSA. The CDR3 contains 11 residues. In DNA, the CDR3 is TGTGCCAGCAGCTCAATAAGGGAGCAGTTCTTC. It codes for CASSSIREQFF. Together with reference TRBV7-2 and TRBJ2-1, the CDR3 gives the full variable domain: GAGVSQSPSNKVTEKGKDVELRCDPISGHTALYWYRQSLGQGLEFLIYFQGNSAPDKSGLPSDRFSAERTGGSVSTLTIQRTQQEDSAVYLCASSSIREQFFGPGTRLTVL.

The chain couples TRBV7-2 to TRBJ2-5; D not resolved. V was pared by 1 base and J by 2 bases, with 17 bases between. Germline V gene sequence: CDR1 SGHTA, CDR2 FQGNSA. The CDR3 sequence is 17 residues long. CDR3 region: CASSLGQRNRVQETQYF. The CDR3 DNA sequence: TGTGCCAGCAGCTTAGGGCAGAGAAATCGGGTACAAGAGACCCAGTACTTC.

The genes are TRBV29-1 and TRBJ2-3; no reliable D call. This CDR3 has 12 amino acids. Germline-derived CDR1 and CDR2 are SQVTM and ANQGSEA. V was clipped by 4 bases and J by 6 bases, with 11 bases between them. The CDR3 coding sequence is TGCAGCGTTGTGGCACCCTCGGATACGCAGTATTTT. Protein sequence: CSVVAPSDTQYF.

The V call is TRBV30, the J call TRBJ2-3, with D unclear. CDR3 length: 11 amino acids. The V end lost 2 bases, the J end lost 6 bases, and 6 bases lay between the germline ends. Germline V gene sequence: CDR1 GTSNPN, CDR2 SVGIG (reference sequence). This CDR3 reads CAWSSTDTQYF. In DNA, the CDR3 is TGTGCCTGGAGTTCCACGGATACGCAGTATTTT.

The rearrangement joins TRBV4-2 to TRBJ1-5; D is unresolved. The CDR3 is 15 residues long. Trimming took 0 bases from V and 4 from J, leaving 10 bases between them. Germline-derived CDR1 and CDR2 are LGHNA and YNFKEQ. CDR3 bases: TGTGCCAGCAGCCAAGATCTCCGGGTTAATCAGCCCCAGCATTTT. Its translation is CASSQDLRVNQPQHF.

There are a few counts of this clonotype. The V gene is TRBV10-3, the J gene TRBJ1-2; D remains ambiguous. The V gene lost 4 bases and the J gene lost 7 bases, with 13 bases spanning the gap. Germline assignment: CDR1 ENHRY and CDR2 SYGVKD. The CDR3 runs 13 residues. CDR3 DNA: TGTGCCATCAGTGGTCGGGATCCGGCTGGCTACACCTTC. This gives the protein CAISGRDPAGYTF.

In this sample, this clonotype turned up many times. This chain links TRBV20-1 with TRBJ2-5, with TRBD1 as a possible D gene (5 bases). V lost 3 bases to trimming and J lost 5 bases, with 16 bases between them. Germline CDR1 is DFQATT and CDR2 is SNEGSKA (reference sequence). This CDR3 contains 14 residues. The CDR3 is CSASPRARVETQYF. The CDR3 DNA follows: TGCAGTGCTAGTCCCAGGGCCCGAGTCGAGACCCAGTACTTC.

V usage is TRBV3-1 and J usage is TRBJ2-5; D remains unclear. Trimming stripped 1 base from V and 3 bases from J, with 9 bases between. The length of the CDR3 is 14 residues. The V gene's germline CDR1 is LGHDT and CDR2 YNNKEL (reference sequence). CDR3 loop: CASSQVVGKETQYF. The DNA of the CDR3 is TGTGCCAGCAGCCAAGTTGTAGGTAAAGAGACCCAGTACTTC.